This T cell receptor beta chain was identified during a study of control samples from healthy donors and cancer patients. This clone was observed once. There are 17 residues in the CDR3. The germline V gene has CDR1 SGHRS and CDR2 YFSETQ. Trimming pared 2 bases from V and 1 base from J, leaving 15 bases between. Some clones are missing from TCRdb's copy, which holds only in-frame ones; the method was immunoSEQ multiplex PCR. The table shows around 130,000 clones, with about 90% occurring only once. Sequencing was done on a sample of PBMCs. The chain carries TRBV5-1 and TRBJ2-2; the D is unclear. The source is a man aged 50 to 59 with head and neck cancer. Here the CDR3 DNA reads TGCGCCAGCAGCTTCTCTTATTTGTGGGAGAACACCGGGGAGCTGTTTTTT. It translates to CASSFSYLWENTGELFF.